This T cell receptor (beta chain) was sequenced during a study of T cells in Graves' hyperthyroidism and ophthalmopathy. Findings and limits, study-wide: Blood held most thyroid clonotypes expanded above 0.001 frequency.

Template material for amplifying TCR beta CDR3 regions consisted of RNA transcripts. Primed by the HTBI set, a first-round RT-PCR was run on the TCR CDR3. TCRdb re-called the multiplex PCR reads through MiXCR, storing one row per CDR3 protein. This table holds 400,000 to 500,000 distinct CDR3 sequences, 13% to 15% found once. The sample holds many counts of this clonotype. What it recognizes is unknown. The CDR3 sequence is 18 residues long. Trimming cost V 1 base and J 6 bases, with 25 bases left between them. Looked up from germline, CDR1 is DFQATT and CDR2 is SNEGSKA (reference sequence). The chain has TRBV20-1 and TRBJ1-5; weak D call: TRBD1 (5 bases). This receptor was obtained from a woman aged 18 to 35 with Graves' hyperthyroidism. Source material: blood. The CDR3 nucleotides read TGCAGTGCTAGAGTCCAGCGTTCGCAAAGGGGTCATTGTCAGCCCCAGCATTTT. This encodes CSARVQRSQRGHCQPQHF.